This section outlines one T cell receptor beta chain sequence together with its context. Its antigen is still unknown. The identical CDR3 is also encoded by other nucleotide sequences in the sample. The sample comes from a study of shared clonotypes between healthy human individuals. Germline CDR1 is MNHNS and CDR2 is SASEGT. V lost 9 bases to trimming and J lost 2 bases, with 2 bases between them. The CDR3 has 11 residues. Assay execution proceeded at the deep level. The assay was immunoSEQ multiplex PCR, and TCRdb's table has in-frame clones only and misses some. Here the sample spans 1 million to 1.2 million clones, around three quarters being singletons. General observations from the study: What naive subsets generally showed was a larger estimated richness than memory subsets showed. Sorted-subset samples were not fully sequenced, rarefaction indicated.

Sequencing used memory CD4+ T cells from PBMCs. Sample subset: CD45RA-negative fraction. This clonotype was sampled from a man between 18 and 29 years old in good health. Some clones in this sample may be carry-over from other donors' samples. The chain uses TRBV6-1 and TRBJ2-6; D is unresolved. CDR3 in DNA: TGTGCCAGTACTGGGGCCAACGTCCTGACTTTC. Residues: CASTGANVLTF.